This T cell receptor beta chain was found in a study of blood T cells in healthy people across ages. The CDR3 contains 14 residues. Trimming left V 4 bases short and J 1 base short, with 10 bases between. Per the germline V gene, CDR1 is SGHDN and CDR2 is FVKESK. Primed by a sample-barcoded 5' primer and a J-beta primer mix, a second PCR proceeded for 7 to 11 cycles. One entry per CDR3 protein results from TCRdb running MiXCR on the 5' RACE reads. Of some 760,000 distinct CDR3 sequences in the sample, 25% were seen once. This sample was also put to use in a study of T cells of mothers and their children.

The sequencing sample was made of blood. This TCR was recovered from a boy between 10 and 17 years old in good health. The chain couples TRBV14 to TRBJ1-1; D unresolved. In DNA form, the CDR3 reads TGTGCCAGCAGCCCCCGGGGAGCGAACACTGAAGCTTTCTTT. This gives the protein CASSPRGANTEAFF.